Each of the 11 T cell receptor beta chains below was sequenced from the same sample in a study of T-cell memory formation after mild COVID-19. Using its own MiXCR run on the 5' RACE reads, TCRdb lists one record per CDR3 protein. Found here are over 400,000 distinct CDR3 sequences, roughly a quarter of them singletons; the top ten hold about 12%. The sequenced sample was PBMCs or a T cell subset sorted from them (not recorded which). The receptors come from an adult woman who had mild COVID-19 (a few samples of this study predate the infection). Cell type and time point are not known.

This clonotype was seen a handful of times. The chain is built from TRBV21-1 and TRBJ1-5; TRBD1 is taken as the D call from the table, unchecked against the DNA. TRBV21-1 is termed a pseudogene. This CDR3 is 16 amino acids long. The CDR3 here is CASSKRDRGRGQPQHF. The CDR3 DNA is TGTGCCAGCAGCAAAAGGGACAGGGGGCGCGGTCAGCCCCAGCATTTT.

The V and J genes are TRBV2 and TRBJ2-5, with D perhaps matching TRBD1 (5 bases). The V gene's germline CDR1 is SNHLY and CDR2 FYNNEI. The CDR3 runs 15 residues. Between the trimmed V and J ends, which lost 6 bases and 5 bases, there was a span of 19 bases. The CDR3 coding sequence is TGTGCCAGCAGACCCGACAGCGCCTTAGGGGAGACCCAGTACTTC. Residues: CASRPDSALGETQYF.

This sequence joins TRBV10-3 and TRBJ2-1; D unresolved. Germline CDR1 is ENHRY and CDR2 is SYGVKD. This CDR3 has 13 amino acids. Trimming removed 2 bases from V and 0 bases from J, with 2 bases in between. The CDR3 DNA reads as TGTGCCATCAGTGAGATCTCCTACAATGAGCAGTTCTTC. Translation: CAISEISYNEQFF.

At least ten counts were recorded for this clonotype. The junction does not match germline at one end; this may be a read error. The rearrangement links TRBV28 to TRBJ2-4; 7 bases line up with TRBD2. Per germline, CDR1 MDHEN and CDR2 SYDVKM. The CDR3 consists of 12 residues. The CDR3 DNA reads as TGTGCCAGCAGTTTAGGAAGCGGGAAGGGTGCCTTC. This codes for CASSLGSGKGAF.

The chain recombines TRBV12-3 or TRBV12-4 with TRBJ1-2; D might be TRBD1 (5 bases). V was cut by 4 bases and J by 4 bases, with 13 bases left in between. The CDR3 is 14 residues long. CDR3 sequence (DNA): TGTGCCAGCAGTTGGGGCAGGGTGGGCTATGGCTACACCTTC. Its protein is CASSWGRVGYGYTF.

The chain has TRBV20-1 and TRBJ2-3, with D hard to call. The CDR3 covers 15 residues. V was clipped by 4 bases and J by 5 bases, with 19 bases between them. Germline V gene sequence: CDR1 DFQATT, CDR2 SNEGSKA (reference sequence). CDR3 sequence reads: CSAIPGKSGRDTQYF. CDR3 sequence (DNA): TGCAGTGCTATCCCCGGAAAGTCCGGTAGAGATACGCAGTATTTT.

The count of this clonotype is one. The CDR3 region is CASREQGHYGYTF. The CDR3 DNA reads as TGTGCCAGCAGAGAACAGGGGCACTATGGCTACACCTTC. The chain couples TRBV9 to TRBJ1-2; 7 bases map to TRBD1. The CDR3 length is 13 residues. The junction had 4 bases not matched to a gene; V was cut back by 5 bases and J by 3 bases. CDR1 and CDR2 (germline): SGDLS, YYNGEE.

This clonotype was seen many times. The chain combines TRBV12-3 or TRBV12-4 with TRBJ2-4; 7 positions match TRBD2. The length of the CDR3 is 12 residues. Trimming removed 7 bases from V and 13 bases from J; junction bases left unmatched: 10. Here the CDR3 DNA reads TGTGCCAGCACCGGGGCGGGAGCCCGGCAGTACTTC. Amino acids: CASTGAGARQYF.

The V gene is TRBV29-1, the J gene TRBJ2-3, with TRBD1 matching 7 bases. After removal of 4 bases from V and 0 bases from J, the junction contained 7 bases not matched to a gene. The germline gives CDR1 SQVTM, CDR2 ANQGSEA. This CDR3 spans 15 amino acids. The CDR3 is CSVGWGQSSTDTQYF. The CDR3 nucleotides read TGCAGCGTTGGTTGGGGACAGAGTAGCACAGATACGCAGTATTTT.

This chain uses TRBV19 with TRBJ1-1, with 8 bases fitting TRBD1. Germline assignment: CDR1 LNHDA and CDR2 SQIVND (reference sequence). CDR3 length: 16 residues. The V and J ends lost 6 bases and 1 base, in that order; junction bases with no gene match: 10. The CDR3 coding sequence is TGTGCCAGTAGACCGGACAGGGTGTATCGGAACACTGAAGCTTTCTTT. It translates to CASRPDRVYRNTEAFF. Full variable domain (missing parts from reference TRBV19 and TRBJ1-1): DGGITQSPKYLFRKEGQNVTLSCEQNLNHDAMYWYRQDPGQGLRLIYYSQIVNDFQKGDIAEGYSVSREKKESFPLTVTSAQKNPTAFYLCASRPDRVYRNTEAFFGQGTRLTVV.

This clonotype was picked up a small number of times. Given a much more abundant clone one base away, this may be a read error. The chain carries TRBV12-3 or TRBV12-4 and TRBJ1-4; no clear D. This CDR3 has 12 amino acids. V dropped 3 bases and J dropped 5 bases, with 4 bases sitting between them. The DNA for the CDR3 is TGTGCCAGCAGTTTGGGGAATGAAAAACTGTTTTTT. Protein product: CASSLGNEKLFF.